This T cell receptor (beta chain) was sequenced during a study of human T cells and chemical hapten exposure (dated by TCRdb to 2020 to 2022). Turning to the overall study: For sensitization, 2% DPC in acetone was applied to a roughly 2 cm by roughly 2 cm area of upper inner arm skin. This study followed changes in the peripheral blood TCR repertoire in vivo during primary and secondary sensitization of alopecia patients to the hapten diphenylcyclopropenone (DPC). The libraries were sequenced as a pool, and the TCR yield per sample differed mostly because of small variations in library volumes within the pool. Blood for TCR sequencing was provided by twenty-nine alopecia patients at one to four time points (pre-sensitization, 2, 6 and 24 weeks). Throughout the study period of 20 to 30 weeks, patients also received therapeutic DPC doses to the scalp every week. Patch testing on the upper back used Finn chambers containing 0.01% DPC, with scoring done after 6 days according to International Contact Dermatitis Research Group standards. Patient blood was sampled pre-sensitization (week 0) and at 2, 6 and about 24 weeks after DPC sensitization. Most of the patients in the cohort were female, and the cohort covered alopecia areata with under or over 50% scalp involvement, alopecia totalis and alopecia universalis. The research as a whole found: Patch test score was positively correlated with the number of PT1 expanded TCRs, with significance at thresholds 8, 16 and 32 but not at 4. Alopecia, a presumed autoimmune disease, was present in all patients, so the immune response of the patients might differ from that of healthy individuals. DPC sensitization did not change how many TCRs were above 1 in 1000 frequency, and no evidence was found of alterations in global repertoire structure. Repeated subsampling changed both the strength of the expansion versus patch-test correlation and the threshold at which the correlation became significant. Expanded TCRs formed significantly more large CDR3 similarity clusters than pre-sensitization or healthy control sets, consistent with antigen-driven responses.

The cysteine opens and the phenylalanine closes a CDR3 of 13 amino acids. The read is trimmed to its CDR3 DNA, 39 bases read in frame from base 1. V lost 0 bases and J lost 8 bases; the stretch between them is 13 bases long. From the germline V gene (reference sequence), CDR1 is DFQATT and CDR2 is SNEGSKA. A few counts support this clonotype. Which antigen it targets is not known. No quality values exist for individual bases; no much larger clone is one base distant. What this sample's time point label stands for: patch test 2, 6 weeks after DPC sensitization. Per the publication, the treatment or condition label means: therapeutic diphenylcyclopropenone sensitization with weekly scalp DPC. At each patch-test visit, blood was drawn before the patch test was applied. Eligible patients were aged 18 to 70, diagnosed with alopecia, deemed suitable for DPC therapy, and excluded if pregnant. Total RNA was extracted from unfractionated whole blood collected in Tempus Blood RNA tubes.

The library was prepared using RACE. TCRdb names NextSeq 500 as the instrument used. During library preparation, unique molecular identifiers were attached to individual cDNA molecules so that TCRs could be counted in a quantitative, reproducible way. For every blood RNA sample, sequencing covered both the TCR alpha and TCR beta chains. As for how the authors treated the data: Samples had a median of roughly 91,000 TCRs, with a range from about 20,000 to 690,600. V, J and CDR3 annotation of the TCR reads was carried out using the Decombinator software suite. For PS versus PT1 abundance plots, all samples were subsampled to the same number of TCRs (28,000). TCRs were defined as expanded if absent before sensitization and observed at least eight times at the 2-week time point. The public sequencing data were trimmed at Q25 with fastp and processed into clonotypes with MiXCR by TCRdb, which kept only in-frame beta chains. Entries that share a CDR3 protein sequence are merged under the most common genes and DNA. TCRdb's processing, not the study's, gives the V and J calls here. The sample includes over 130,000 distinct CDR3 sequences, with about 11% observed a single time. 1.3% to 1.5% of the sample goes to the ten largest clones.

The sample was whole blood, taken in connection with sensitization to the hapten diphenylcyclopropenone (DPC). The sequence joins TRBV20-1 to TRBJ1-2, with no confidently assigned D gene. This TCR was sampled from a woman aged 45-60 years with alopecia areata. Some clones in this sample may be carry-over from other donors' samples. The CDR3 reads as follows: CSARDPNFDGYTF. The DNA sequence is TGCAGTGCTAGAGATCCCAACTTTGACGGCTACACCTTC.